What follows are 13 T cell receptor beta chains derived from one specimen sequenced in a study of blood T cells in healthy people across ages (dated by TCRdb to about 2015). Library preparation used 5' RACE. The run used an Illumina HiSeq 2500. A second roughly 6 to 11 cycle PCR used a sample-barcoded 5' primer and a J-beta primer mix. Clones were called with MiXCR by TCRdb after fastp trimmed the public reads at Q25, and only in-frame beta chains were retained. All rows with the same CDR3 protein become a single entry with the most common DNA and genes. This sample comprises about a million distinct CDR3 sequences, roughly two fifths of them detected only once. The leading ten clones occupy under 15% of the sample. What was sequenced was blood. These receptors came from a man between 18 and 29 years old in good health.

The J gene is TRBJ2-7, the V gene TRBV20-1; D is possibly TRBD1 or TRBD2 (5 bases each). From germline, CDR1 is DFQATT and CDR2 SNEGSKA (reference sequence). This CDR3 is 13 amino acids long. The ends were cut back, 5 bases at V and 2 bases at J, with 13 bases in the middle. The CDR3 is CSAGGGGPYEQYF. The CDR3 coding sequence is TGCAGTGCTGGTGGTGGGGGTCCCTACGAGCAGTACTTC.

The genes are TRBV5-8 and TRBJ1-2, with TRBD1 as a possible D gene (6 bases). Deletions cut 2 bases from V and 1 base from J, with 21 bases between. The CDR3 has 18 amino acids. Germline V CDR1 and CDR2: SGHTS, YDEGEE. The CDR3 sequence is CASSFLSREGGSNYGYTF. CDR3 nucleotides: TGTGCCAGCAGCTTCTTGAGTCGTGAGGGGGGGAGTAACTATGGCTACACCTTC.

Regarding this clonotype: One end of the junction varies from germline; a read error may be responsible. V gene TRBV27 combines with J gene TRBJ2-4; a possible D gene is TRBD2 (6 bases). The CDR3 totals 17 residues. Germline-derived CDR1 and CDR2 are MNHEY and SMNVEV (reference sequence). The CDR3 sequence is CTSSLSGLARAKNIQYF. DNA of the CDR3: TGTACCAGCAGTTTATCGGGGCTAGCGAGAGCCAAAAACATTCAGTACTTC.

The chain carries TRBV12-5 and TRBJ2-3; no clear D gene. Germline V CDR1 and CDR2: LGHNT, FRNRAP. The CDR3 length is 14 residues. V lost 5 bases to trimming and J lost 4 bases, with 13 bases between them. The CDR3, as DNA: TGTGCTAGTGGTGTGTATCGGGTTGCAGATACGCAGTATTTT. Translation gives CASGVYRVADTQYF.

V usage is TRBV27 and J usage is TRBJ1-1; 7 bases fit TRBD1. The trim removed 1 base at V and 10 bases at J, leaving 9 bases unmatched. The CDR3 is 14 amino acids. Germline V gene data show CDR1 as MNHEY and CDR2 as SMNVEV (reference sequence). The CDR3 DNA reads as TGTGCCAGCAGTTTATGCGCAACAGGGGACGGAGCTTTCTTT. Protein: CASSLCATGDGAFF.

Only one count was recorded for this clonotype. V is TRBV7-2 and J is TRBJ2-3; 9 bases agree with TRBD1. V lost 6 bases and J lost 8; bases outside the gene matches: 21. Germline-derived CDR1 and CDR2 are SGHTA and FQGNSA. There are 18 residues in the CDR3. The CDR3 reads CASSQRSGTGNLVGTQYF. CDR3 sequence (DNA): TGTGCCAGCAGTCAAAGATCCGGGACAGGGAACTTAGTGGGTACGCAGTATTTT.

The chain uses TRBV4-2 and TRBJ2-1, with D possibly called TRBD1 or TRBD2 (7 bases each). CDR1 is LGHNA and CDR2 is YNFKEQ in the germline V gene. The CDR3 length is 16 residues. Trimming left V 0 bases short and J 10 bases short, with 19 bases between. The CDR3 loop is CASSQETGEGSGEQFF. For the CDR3, the DNA is TGTGCCAGCAGCCAAGAAACAGGGGAGGGTTCAGGGGAGCAGTTCTTC.

The J gene is TRBJ2-3, the V gene TRBV7-9, with unresolved D. The V gene's germline CDR1 is SEHNR and CDR2 FQNEAQ (reference sequence). Trimming left V 4 bases short and J 4 bases short, with 6 bases between. This CDR3 contains 12 residues. The DNA of the CDR3 is TGTGCCAGCAGCTGGGCGGCAGATACGCAGTATTTT. Translation: CASSWAADTQYF.

The genes are TRBV6-5 and TRBJ1-1; TRBD1 might be the D (5 bases). This CDR3 spans 13 amino acids. Germline values: CDR1 MNHEY, CDR2 SVGAGI. The V and J ends lost 0 bases and 6 bases respectively, with 8 bases between them. CDR3 loop: CASSYSWDSEAFF. The CDR3 DNA follows: TGTGCCAGCAGTTACTCTTGGGACTCTGAAGCTTTCTTT.

V gene TRBV20-1 combines with J gene TRBJ2-3, with TRBD2 matching over 7 bases. Germline V gives CDR1 DFQATT, CDR2 SNEGSKA (reference sequence). The ends lost 2 bases at V and 1 base at J; junction bases unmatched: 3. This CDR3 spans 14 amino acids. CDR3 DNA: TGCAGTGCTAGATCAAGCGGGGGCACAGATACGCAGTATTTT. Amino acid sequence: CSARSSGGTDTQYF.

The V and J genes are TRBV3-1 and TRBJ1-2, with unresolved D. Germline CDR1 reads LGHDT; CDR2 reads YNNKEL (reference sequence). Trimming left V 0 bases short and J 4 bases short, with 18 bases between. The CDR3 is 17 amino acids. The CDR3 region is CASSQEQIAGSVYGYTF. The CDR3 DNA is TGTGCCAGCAGCCAAGAACAAATTGCGGGCAGTGTCTATGGCTACACCTTC.

Regarding this clonotype: This may be a read error: a much more frequent sequence differs by one nucleotide. The chain has TRBV12-3 or TRBV12-4 and TRBJ1-5; unclear D gene. The CDR3 sequence is 15 residues long. V lost 7 bases, J lost 2 bases, and 15 bases lay in between. This CDR3 reads CASNSRGPGNQPQHF. CDR3 DNA: TGTGCCAGCAACTCACGGGGTCCGGGCAATCAGCCCCAGCATTTT.

The gene calls are TRBV2 and TRBJ1-2; 7 bases are a match to TRBD1. Germline V lookup: CDR1 SNHLY, CDR2 FYNNEI. Trimming removed 3 bases from V and 4 bases from J; junction bases left unmatched: 5. This CDR3 is built from 14 residues. CDR3 coding DNA: TGTGCCAGCAGTGAGGGAGACAGGGCCTATGGCTACACCTTC. Protein product: CASSEGDRAYGYTF.